These T cell receptor beta chains were read from a single sample in a study of blood T cell repertoires in COVID-19. Here immunoSEQ multiplex PCR was the method, and the copy in TCRdb shows in-frame clones only, minus some. Among roughly 180,000 clones listed, about three quarters were seen once. Sequences were obtained from peripheral blood. Source of these receptors: a woman in her fifties or sixties with active or convalescent COVID-19. Both conserved end residues are part of each CDR3. D genes are given only for firm matches. Size tells how often a clone was seen (once, few, many) or the class of an expanded clone, and some rows leave it out.

cdr3_nt	cdr3_aa	v_call	d_call	clone_size	j_call
TGTGCCAGCTCACAACGCGGGGGTGAAGAGACCCAGTACTTC	CASSQRGGEETQYF	TRBV18	TRBD2	.	TRBJ2-5
TGTGCCTGGAGTACAGGGGGCTCTGGAAACACCATATATTTT	CAWSTGGSGNTIYF	TRBV30	TRBD1	.	TRBJ1-3
TGTGCCAGTAGGGGAGGGGGCTCTGGGGCCAACGTCCTGACTTTC	CASRGGGSGANVLTF	TRBV19	.	.	TRBJ2-6
TGTGCCTGGAGTGCATCAGGGAACCCGAACACTGAAGCTTTCTTT	CAWSASGNPNTEAFF	TRBV30	.	.	TRBJ1-1
TGTGCCAGCAGCCCGGGACTTTACAATGAGCAGTTCTTC	CASSPGLYNEQFF	TRBV11-3	.	.	TRBJ2-1
TGTGCCACCCGCGCGTCAGGGGACACTGAAGCTTTCTTT	CATRASGDTEAFF	TRBV7-2	.	.	TRBJ1-1
TGCAGCGTTCGCAGGGGCCTGAACACTGAAGCTTTCTTT	CSVRRGLNTEAFF	TRBV29-1	.	.	TRBJ1-1
TGTGCCAGCACCGCTGGACAGGGGCTGGAGACCCAGTACTTC	CASTAGQGLETQYF	TRBV7-7	TRBD1	.	TRBJ2-5
TGTGCCAGCTCCCCCGGCCGGGATCAGCCCCAGCATTTT	CASSPGRDQPQHF	TRBV18	.	.	TRBJ1-5
TGTGCCAGCAGACACGGTTCCACAGGTGGCTACACCTTC	CASRHGSTGGYTF	TRBV6-6	.	many	TRBJ1-2
TGTGCCAGCAGCTTGGACAGGGACTACGAGCAGTACTTC	CASSLDRDYEQYF	TRBV3-1/TRBV3-2	TRBD1	.	TRBJ2-7
TGTGCCAGCAGCTTCAGACAGGGGGCGAGGGAGCAGTACTTC	CASSFRQGAREQYF	TRBV5-6	TRBD1	.	TRBJ2-7
TGTGCCAGCAGCCGTCAGAAATTCACTGAAGCTTTCTTT	CASSRQKFTEAFF	TRBV14	.	.	TRBJ1-1
TGCAGCGTTGGGCTAGCGCTCGACTCCTACGAGCAGTACTTC	CSVGLALDSYEQYF	TRBV29-1	.	.	TRBJ2-7
TGTGCCAGCAGCCGACTAGCGGGGGACTACAATGAGCAGTTCTTC	CASSRLAGDYNEQFF	TRBV11-2	TRBD2	.	TRBJ2-1
TGTGCCAGCAGCTTACGGGCAGGGCCGCGCGGAAACACCATATATTTT	CASSLRAGPRGNTIYF	TRBV7-2	.	once	TRBJ1-3
TGTGCCAGCAGCTCCGCAGGGACTATCAAAACGCAGTATTTT	CASSSAGTIKTQYF	TRBV7-2	TRBD2	.	TRBJ2-3
TGTGCCAGCAGCGCCAGGGATCCGAGTGGCTACACCTTC	CASSARDPSGYTF	TRBV2	.	.	TRBJ1-2
TGTGCCAGTAGTATAGGACAGGGGGGGTTCAATGAGCAGTTCTTC	CASSIGQGGFNEQFF	TRBV19	TRBD1	once	TRBJ2-1
TGCGCCAGCGGGAGACAGCGGGGGGAGAGAGAGACCCAGTACTTC	CASGRQRGERETQYF	TRBV10-2	TRBD2	few	TRBJ2-5
TGTGCCAGCAGCCTCGGGACAGGGCAACGCTTC	CASSLGTGQRF	TRBV7-9	TRBD1	few	TRBJ2-7
TGTGCCAGCAGTTCAGGGGGACGGGGGAGTCAGCCCCAGCATTTT	CASSSGGRGSQPQHF	TRBV6-2/TRBV6-3	TRBD1	.	TRBJ1-5
TGTGCCAGCAGTAAACAGGGGACGGCTGAAGCTTTCTTT	CASSKQGTAEAFF	TRBV6-2/TRBV6-3	TRBD1	.	TRBJ1-1
TGCAGCGTCCAGGCAGGGGGCGGCTACACCTTC	CSVQAGGGYTF	TRBV29-1	TRBD1	.	TRBJ1-2
TGTGCCAGCAGCTTAACGGGAGGGGTAGATACGCAGTATTTT	CASSLTGGVDTQYF	TRBV7-3	TRBD2	once	TRBJ2-3
TGTGCCAGCAGCGACAGGTGGGGCTACACCTTC	CASSDRWGYTF	TRBV2	.	.	TRBJ1-2
TGTGCCAGCTCACCACCCAGGGGGCAGGAAGATACGCAGTATTTT	CASSPPRGQEDTQYF	TRBV18	TRBD1	.	TRBJ2-3
TGTGCCAGTAGTAGGGGGGACAGCTCCTACAATGAGCAGTTCTTC	CASSRGDSSYNEQFF	TRBV19	.	few	TRBJ2-1
TGTGCCAGCAGTTTCGGGACCCAGTACTTC	CASSFGTQYF	TRBV27	.	.	TRBJ2-5
TGTGCCAGCAGCAAAGAAAAGGCGGACGAGCAGTACTTC	CASSKEKADEQYF	TRBV21-1	.	once	TRBJ2-7
TGCGCCAGCAGCCCCTCCGTTACAGATACGCAGTATTTT	CASSPSVTDTQYF	TRBV5-1	.	.	TRBJ2-3
TGTGCCAGCAGCCAAGATGGGCCTAGCGGGAGGATAATATGCCAAGAGACCCAGTACTTC	CASSQDGPSGRIICQETQYF	TRBV3-1/TRBV3-2	TRBD2	.	TRBJ2-5
TGTGCCAGCAGTGGACAGGGGCAGGGCTATGGCTACACCTTC	CASSGQGQGYGYTF	TRBV2	TRBD1	.	TRBJ1-2
TGTGCCAGCAGCTTACTTCAGGGTAACTCCTACGAGCAGTACTTC	CASSLLQGNSYEQYF	TRBV7-2	.	once	TRBJ2-7
TGTGCCAGCAGCCGTCAGGGGCCGACCATGAACACTGAAGCTTTCTTT	CASSRQGPTMNTEAFF	TRBV3-1/TRBV3-2	.	.	TRBJ1-1
TGCGCCAGCAGCCAAGACGAGCCGGGCGGGGGATACAATGAGCAGTTCTTC	CASSQDEPGGGYNEQFF	TRBV4-3	TRBD2	.	TRBJ2-1